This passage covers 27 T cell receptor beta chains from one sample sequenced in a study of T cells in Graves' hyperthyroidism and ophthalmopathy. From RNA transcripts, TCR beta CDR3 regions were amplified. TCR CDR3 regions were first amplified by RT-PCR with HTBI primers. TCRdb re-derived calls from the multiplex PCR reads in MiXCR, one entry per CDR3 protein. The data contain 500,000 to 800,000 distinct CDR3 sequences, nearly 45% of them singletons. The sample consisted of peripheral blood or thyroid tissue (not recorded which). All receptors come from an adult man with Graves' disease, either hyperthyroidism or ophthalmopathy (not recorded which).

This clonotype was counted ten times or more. The CDR3 coding sequence is TGCAGTGCTAGGGGGGAAACAGGGCATGGCTACACCTTC. Translation gives CSARGETGHGYTF. The J gene is TRBJ1-2, the V gene TRBV20-1; D is perhaps TRBD1 (6 bases). The V and J ends lost 3 bases and 6 bases respectively, with 14 bases between them. This CDR3 region has 13 residues. CDR1 DFQATT and CDR2 SNEGSKA come from the germline V gene (reference sequence).

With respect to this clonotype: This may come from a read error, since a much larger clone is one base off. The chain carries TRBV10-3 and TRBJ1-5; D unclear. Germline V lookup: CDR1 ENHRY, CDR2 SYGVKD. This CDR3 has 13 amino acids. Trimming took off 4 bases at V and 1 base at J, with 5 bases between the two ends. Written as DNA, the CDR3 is TGTGCCATCAGTGGTATGAGCAATCAGCCCCAGCATTTT. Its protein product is CAISGMSNQPQHF.

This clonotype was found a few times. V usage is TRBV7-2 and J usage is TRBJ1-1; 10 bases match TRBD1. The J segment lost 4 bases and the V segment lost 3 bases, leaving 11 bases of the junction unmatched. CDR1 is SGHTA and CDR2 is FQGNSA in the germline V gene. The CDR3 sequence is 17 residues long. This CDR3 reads CASSLEWTGGGGTEAFF. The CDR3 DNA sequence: TGTGCCAGCAGCTTGGAATGGACAGGGGGAGGAGGCACTGAAGCTTTCTTT.

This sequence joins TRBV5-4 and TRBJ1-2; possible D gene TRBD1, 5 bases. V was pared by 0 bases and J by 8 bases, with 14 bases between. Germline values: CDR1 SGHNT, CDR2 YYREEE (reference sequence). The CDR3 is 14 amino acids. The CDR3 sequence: CASSLGDERRGYTF. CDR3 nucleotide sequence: TGTGCCAGCAGCTTGGGGGACGAAAGAAGGGGCTACACCTTC.

The DNA for the CDR3 is TGTGCCAGGACCGGGACGGTGATCACTGAAGCTTTCTTT. This gives the protein CARTGTVITEAFF. The chain employs TRBV2 and TRBJ1-1, with D possibly being TRBD1 (5 bases). In germline, CDR1 is SNHLY, CDR2 FYNNEI. CDR3 length: 13 amino acids. Trimming left V 9 bases short and J 4 bases short, with 15 bases between.

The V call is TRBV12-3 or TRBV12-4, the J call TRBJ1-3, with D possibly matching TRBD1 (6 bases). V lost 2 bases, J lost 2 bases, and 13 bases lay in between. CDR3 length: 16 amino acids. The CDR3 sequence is CASSLRGRSTGNTIYF. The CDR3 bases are TGTGCCAGCAGTTTAAGGGGGAGAAGCACTGGAAACACCATATATTTT.

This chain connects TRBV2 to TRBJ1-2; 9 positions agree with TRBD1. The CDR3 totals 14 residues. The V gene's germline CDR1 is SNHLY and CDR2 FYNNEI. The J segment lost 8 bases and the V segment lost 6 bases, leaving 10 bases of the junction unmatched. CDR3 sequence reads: CASREPGQGFGYTF. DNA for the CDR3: TGTGCCAGCAGAGAGCCGGGACAGGGTTTCGGCTACACCTTC.

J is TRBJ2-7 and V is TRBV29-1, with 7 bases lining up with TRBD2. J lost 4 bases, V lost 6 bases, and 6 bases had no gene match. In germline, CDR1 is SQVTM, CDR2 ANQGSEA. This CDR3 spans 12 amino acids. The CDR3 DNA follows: TGCAGCGTCGTCCGGACTAGATACGAGCAGTACTTC. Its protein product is CSVVRTRYEQYF.

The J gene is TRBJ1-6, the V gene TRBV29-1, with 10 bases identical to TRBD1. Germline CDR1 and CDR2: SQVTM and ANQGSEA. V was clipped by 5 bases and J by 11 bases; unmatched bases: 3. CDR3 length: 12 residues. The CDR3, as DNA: TGCAGCGTTCGGGACAGGGGAACACCCCTCCACTTT. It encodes CSVRDRGTPLHF.

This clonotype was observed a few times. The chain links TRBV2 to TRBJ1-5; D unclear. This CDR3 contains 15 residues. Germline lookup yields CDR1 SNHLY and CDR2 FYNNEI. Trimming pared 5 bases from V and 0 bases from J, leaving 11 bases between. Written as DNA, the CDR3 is TGTGCCAGCAGTTTACACCGTTTTAGCAATCAGCCCCAGCATTTT. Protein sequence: CASSLHRFSNQPQHF.

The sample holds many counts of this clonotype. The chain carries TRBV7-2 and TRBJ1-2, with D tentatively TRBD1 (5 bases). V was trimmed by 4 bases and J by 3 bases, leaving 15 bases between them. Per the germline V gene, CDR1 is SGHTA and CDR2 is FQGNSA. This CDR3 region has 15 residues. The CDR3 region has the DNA TGTGCCAGCAGCTCCTCGGGGCAGGGTGACTATGGCTACACCTTC. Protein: CASSSSGQGDYGYTF.

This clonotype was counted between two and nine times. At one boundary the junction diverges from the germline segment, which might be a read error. CDR3 amino acids: CASSQGGIEQYF. Written as DNA, the CDR3 is TGCGCCAGCAGCCAAGGGGGGATCGAGCAGTACTTC. This chain joins TRBV7-9 and TRBJ2-7; D may be TRBD1 or TRBD2 (6 bases each). CDR3 size: 12 residues. Germline CDR1 is SEHNR and CDR2 is FQNEAQ (reference sequence).

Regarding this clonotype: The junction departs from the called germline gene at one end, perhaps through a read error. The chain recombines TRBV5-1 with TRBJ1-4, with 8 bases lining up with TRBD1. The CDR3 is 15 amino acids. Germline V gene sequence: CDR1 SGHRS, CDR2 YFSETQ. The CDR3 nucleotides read TGCGCCAGCAGCTTGGTATCCAGGGGGCTCGAAAGACTGTTTTTT. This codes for CASSLVSRGLERLFF.

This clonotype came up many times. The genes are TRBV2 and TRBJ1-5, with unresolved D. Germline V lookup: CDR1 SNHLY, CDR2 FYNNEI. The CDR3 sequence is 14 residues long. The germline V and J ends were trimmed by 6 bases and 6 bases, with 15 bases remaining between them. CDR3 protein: CASRPRGGPQPQHF. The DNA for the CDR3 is TGTGCCAGCAGGCCGCGGGGTGGCCCTCAGCCCCAGCATTTT.

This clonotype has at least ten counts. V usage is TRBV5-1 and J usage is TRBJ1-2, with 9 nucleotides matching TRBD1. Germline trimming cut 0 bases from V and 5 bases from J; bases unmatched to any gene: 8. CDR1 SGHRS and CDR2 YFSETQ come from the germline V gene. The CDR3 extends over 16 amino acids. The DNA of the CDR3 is TGCGCCAGCAGCTTGGCCGGACAGGGGAGCTGGTATGGCTACACCTTC. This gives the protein CASSLAGQGSWYGYTF.

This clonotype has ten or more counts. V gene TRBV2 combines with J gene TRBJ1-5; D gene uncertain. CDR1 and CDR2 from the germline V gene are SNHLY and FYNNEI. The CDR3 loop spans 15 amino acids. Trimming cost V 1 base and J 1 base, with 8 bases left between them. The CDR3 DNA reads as TGTGCCAGCAGTGAAGGGCCCGGCAGCAATCAGCCCCAGCATTTT. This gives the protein CASSEGPGSNQPQHF.

The CDR3 coding sequence is TGTGCCAGCGCAGCCTACGGGTACGAGCAGTACTTC. Translating it yields CASAAYGYEQYF. The chain has TRBV25-1 and TRBJ2-7; no clear D. Trimming removed 8 bases from V and 4 bases from J, with 12 bases in between. From germline, CDR1 is MGHDK and CDR2 SYGVNS. The CDR3 totals 12 residues.

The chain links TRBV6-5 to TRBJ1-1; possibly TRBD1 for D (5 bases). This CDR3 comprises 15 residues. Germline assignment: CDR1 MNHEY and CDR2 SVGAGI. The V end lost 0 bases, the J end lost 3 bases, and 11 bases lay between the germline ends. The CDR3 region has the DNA TGTGCCAGCAGTTACTCGTACGGGACGTACACTGAAGCTTTCTTT. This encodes CASSYSYGTYTEAFF.

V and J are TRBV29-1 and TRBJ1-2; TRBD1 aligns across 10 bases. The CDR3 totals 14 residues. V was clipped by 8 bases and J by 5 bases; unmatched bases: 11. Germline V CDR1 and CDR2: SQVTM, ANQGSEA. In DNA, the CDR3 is TGCAGCCTAGGACAGGGGGTCGCCGAGTATGGCTACACCTTC. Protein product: CSLGQGVAEYGYTF.

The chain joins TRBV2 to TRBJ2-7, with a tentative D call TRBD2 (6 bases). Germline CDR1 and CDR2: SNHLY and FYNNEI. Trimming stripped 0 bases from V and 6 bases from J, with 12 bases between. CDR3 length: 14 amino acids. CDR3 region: CASSEAGGSGEQYF. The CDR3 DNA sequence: TGTGCCAGCAGTGAAGCGGGGGGATCCGGCGAGCAGTACTTC. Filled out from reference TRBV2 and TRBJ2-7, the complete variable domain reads EPEVTQTPSHQVTQMGQEVILRCVPISNHLYFYWYRQILGQKVEFLVSFYNNEISEKSEIFDDQFSVERPDGSNFTLKIRSTKLEDSAMYFCASSEAGGSGEQYFGPGTRLTVT.

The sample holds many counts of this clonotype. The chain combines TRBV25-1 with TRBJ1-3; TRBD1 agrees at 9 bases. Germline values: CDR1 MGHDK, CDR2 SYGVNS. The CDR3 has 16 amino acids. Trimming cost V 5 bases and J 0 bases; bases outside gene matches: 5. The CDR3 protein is CASSKTGGISGNTIYF. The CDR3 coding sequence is TGTGCCAGCAGTAAGACAGGGGGGATCTCTGGAAACACCATATATTTT. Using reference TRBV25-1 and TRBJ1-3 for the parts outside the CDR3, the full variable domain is EADIYQTPRYLVIGTGKKITLECSQTMGHDKMYWYQQDPGMELHLIHYSYGVNSTEKGDLSSESTVSRIRTEHFPLTLESARPSHTSQYLCASSKTGGISGNTIYFGEGSWLTVV.

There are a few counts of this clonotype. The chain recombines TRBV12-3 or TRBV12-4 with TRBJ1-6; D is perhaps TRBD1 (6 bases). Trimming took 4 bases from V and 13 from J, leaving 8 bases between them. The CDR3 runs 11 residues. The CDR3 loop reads CASSSQGPLHF. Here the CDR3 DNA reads TGTGCCAGCAGTTCCCAGGGGCCCCTCCACTTT.

CDR3 sequence (DNA): TGTGCCAGCAGCGGCAGTGACAGGGTTGTGACTAATGAAAAACTGTTTTTT. Protein sequence: CASSGSDRVVTNEKLFF. The chain recombines TRBV7-9 with TRBJ1-4; 7 bases match TRBD1. Germline V gene lookup returns CDR1 SEHNR and CDR2 FQNEAQ (reference sequence). The CDR3 loop spans 17 amino acids. The V segment lost 5 bases and the J segment 2 bases; nucleotides outside the gene matches: 11.

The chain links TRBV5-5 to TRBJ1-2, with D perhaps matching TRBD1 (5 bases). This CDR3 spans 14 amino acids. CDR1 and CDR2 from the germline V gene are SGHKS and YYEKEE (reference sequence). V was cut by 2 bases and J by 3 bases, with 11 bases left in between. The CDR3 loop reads CASSFDSVDYGYTF. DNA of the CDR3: TGTGCCAGCAGCTTCGACAGTGTGGACTATGGCTACACCTTC.

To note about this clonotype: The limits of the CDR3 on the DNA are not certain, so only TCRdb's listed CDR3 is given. The CDR3 sequence is CASSSSTGYNQPQHF. This chain connects TRBV2 to TRBJ1-5; TRBD1, as called in the table, went unchecked against the DNA. Germline values: CDR1 SNHLY, CDR2 FYNNEI. The CDR3 is 15 residues long, ends included.

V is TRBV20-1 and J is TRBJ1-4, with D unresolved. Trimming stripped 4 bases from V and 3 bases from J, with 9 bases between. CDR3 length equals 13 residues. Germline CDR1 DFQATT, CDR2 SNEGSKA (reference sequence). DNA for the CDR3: TGCAGTGCTAATTCACTGCCTAATGAAAAACTGTTTTTT. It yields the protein CSANSLPNEKLFF.

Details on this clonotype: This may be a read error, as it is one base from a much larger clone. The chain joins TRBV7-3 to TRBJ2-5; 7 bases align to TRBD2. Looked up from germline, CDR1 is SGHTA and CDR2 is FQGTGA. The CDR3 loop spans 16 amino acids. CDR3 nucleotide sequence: TGTGCCAGCAGTGAATGGGGCGGGAGTAAGACGGAGACCCGGTACTTC. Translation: CASSEWGGSKTETRYF.